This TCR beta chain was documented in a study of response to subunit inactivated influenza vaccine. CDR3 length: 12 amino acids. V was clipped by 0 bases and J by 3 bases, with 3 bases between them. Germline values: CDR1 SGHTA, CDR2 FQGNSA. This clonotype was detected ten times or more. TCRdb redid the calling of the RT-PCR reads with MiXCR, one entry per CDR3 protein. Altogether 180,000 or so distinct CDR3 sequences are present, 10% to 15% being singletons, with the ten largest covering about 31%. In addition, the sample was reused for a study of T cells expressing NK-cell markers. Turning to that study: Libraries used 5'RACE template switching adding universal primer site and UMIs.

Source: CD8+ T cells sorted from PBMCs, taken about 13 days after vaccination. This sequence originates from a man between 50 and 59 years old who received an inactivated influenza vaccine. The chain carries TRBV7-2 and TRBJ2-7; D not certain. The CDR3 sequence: CASSLAVYEQYF. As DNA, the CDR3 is TGTGCCAGCAGCTTAGCGGTCTACGAGCAGTACTTC.